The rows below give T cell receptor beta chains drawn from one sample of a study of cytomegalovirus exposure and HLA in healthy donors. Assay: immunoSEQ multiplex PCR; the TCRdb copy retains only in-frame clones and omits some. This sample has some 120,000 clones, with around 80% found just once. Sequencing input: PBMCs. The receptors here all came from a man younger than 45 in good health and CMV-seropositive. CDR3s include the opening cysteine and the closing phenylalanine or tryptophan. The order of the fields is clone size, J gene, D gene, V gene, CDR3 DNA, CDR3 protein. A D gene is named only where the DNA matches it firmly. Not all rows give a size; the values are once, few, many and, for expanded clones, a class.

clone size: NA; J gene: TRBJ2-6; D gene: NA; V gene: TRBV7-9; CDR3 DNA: TGTTCCAGCAGCTTAATGTTGGGGGCAGGGGCCAACGTCCTGACTTTC; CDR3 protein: CSSSLMLGAGANVLTF
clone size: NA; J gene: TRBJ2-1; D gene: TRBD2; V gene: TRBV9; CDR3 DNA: TGTGCCAGCAGCGGGGTTGCGGGAGCGAGGAATGAGCAGTTCTTC; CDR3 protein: CASSGVAGARNEQFF
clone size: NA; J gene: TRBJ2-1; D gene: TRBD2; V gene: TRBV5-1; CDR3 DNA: TGCGCCAGCAGCTTTAAAGCGGGGAGTGAGCAGTTCTTC; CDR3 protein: CASSFKAGSEQFF
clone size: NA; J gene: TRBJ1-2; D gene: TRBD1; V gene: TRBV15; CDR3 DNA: TGTGCCACCAGCAGAGATCTTGCAGGGGGCGCGGGTGGCTACACCTTC; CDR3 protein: CATSRDLAGGAGGYTF
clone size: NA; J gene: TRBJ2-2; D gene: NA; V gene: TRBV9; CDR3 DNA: TGTGCCAGCAGCCCACCAGGAGGCTTGAACACCGGGGAGCTGTTTTTT; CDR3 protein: CASSPPGGLNTGELFF
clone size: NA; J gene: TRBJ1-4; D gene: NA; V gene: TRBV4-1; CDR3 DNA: TGCGCCAGCAGCCTGATTCTGAGCCATAATGAAAAACTGTTTTTT; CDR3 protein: CASSLILSHNEKLFF
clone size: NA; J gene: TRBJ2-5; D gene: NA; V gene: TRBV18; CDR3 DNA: TGTGCCAGCTCACAACTAGCACAATTCCAAGAGACCCAGTACTTC; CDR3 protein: CASSQLAQFQETQYF
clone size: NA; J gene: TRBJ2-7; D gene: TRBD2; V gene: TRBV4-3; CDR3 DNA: TGCGCCAGCAGCCAAGACGTGGTAGCGGGAGTTCGCGAGCAGTACTTC; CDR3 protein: CASSQDVVAGVREQYF
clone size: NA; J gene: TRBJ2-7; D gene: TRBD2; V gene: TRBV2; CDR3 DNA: TGTGCCAGCAGTGATACTTCTAGCGGAGGCTCCGAGCAGTACTTC; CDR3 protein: CASSDTSSGGSEQYF
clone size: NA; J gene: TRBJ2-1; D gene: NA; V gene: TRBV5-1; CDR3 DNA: TGCGCCAGCAGCCCTTCTCCCAGCTCCTACAATGAGCAGTTCTTC; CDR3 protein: CASSPSPSSYNEQFF
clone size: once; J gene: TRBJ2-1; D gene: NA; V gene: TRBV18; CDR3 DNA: TGTGCCAGCTCACGGACTTCCTACAATGAGCAGTTCTTC; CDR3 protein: CASSRTSYNEQFF
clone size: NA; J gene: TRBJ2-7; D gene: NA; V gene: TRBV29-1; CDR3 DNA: TGCAGCGTTGAAAGAGTTGACTCCTACGAGCAGTACTTC; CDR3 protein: CSVERVDSYEQYF
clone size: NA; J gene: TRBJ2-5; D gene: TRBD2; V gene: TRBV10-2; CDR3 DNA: TGCGCCAGCAGTGAAAGTCTAGCGGGAGCCCCGGGCGGGGAGACCCAGTACTTC; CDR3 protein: CASSESLAGAPGGETQYF
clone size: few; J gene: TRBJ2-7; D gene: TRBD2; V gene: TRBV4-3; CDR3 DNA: TGCGCCAGCAGCCAAGATCCTAGCGGGGCCTCCTACGAGCAGTACTTC; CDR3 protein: CASSQDPSGASYEQYF
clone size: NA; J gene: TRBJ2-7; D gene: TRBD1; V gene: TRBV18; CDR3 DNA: TGTGCCAGCTCACCAGGACAGGGAGACTACGAGCAGTACTTC; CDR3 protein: CASSPGQGDYEQYF
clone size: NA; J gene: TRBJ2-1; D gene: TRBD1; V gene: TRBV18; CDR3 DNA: TGTGCCAGCTCACCGGGGGGGGACAGGGCTGATGAGCAGTTCTTC; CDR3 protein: CASSPGGDRADEQFF
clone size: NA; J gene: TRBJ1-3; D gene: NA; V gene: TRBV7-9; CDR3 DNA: TGTGCCAGCAGCCCGGGACTGAAATCTGGAAACACCATATATTTT; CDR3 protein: CASSPGLKSGNTIYF
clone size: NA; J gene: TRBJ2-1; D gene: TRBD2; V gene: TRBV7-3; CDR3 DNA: TGTGCCAGCAGCACAATACCCGGACTAGCGTCAAACAATGAGCAGTTCTTC; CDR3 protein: CASSTIPGLASNNEQFF
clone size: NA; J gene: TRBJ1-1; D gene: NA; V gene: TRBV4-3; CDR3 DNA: TGCGCCAGCAGCCAAGATGGCGGGGTTACGAACACTGAAGCTTTCTTT; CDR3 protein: CASSQDGGVTNTEAFF
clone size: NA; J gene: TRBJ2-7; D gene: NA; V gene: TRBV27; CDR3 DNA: TGTGCCAGCAGCCCTTTGGGCACCCTCGAGCAGTACTTC; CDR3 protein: CASSPLGTLEQYF
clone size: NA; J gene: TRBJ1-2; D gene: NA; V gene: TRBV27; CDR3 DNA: TGTGCCAGCAGGGGAGACATCTATGGCTACACCTTC; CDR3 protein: CASRGDIYGYTF
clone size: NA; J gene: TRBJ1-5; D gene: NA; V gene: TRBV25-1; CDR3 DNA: TGTGCCAGCAGGCTCGTGGGCCAGGGACTGGAGCCCCAGCATTTT; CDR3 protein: CASRLVGQGLEPQHF
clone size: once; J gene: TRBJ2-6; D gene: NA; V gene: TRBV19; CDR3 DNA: TGTGCCAGTAGTATAAAGAGCTCTGGGGCCAACGTCCTGACTTTC; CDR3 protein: CASSIKSSGANVLTF
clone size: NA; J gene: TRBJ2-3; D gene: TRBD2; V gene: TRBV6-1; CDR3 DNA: TGTGCCAGCAGTGGACTAGCGGGGCCTTTTACGGATACGCAGTATTTT; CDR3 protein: CASSGLAGPFTDTQYF
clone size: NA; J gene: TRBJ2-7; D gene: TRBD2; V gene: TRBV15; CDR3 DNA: TGTGCCACCAGCGAGAGATACGGGAGGCACGAGCAGTACTTC; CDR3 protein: CATSERYGRHEQYF
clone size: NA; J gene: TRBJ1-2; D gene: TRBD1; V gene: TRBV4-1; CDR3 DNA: TGCGCCAGCAGCCCCAGACAGGGATCGGACTATGGCTACACCTTC; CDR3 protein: CASSPRQGSDYGYTF
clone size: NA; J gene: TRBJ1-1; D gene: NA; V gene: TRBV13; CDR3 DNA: TGTGCCAGCAGCTACGGGGACTGGGGAGCCAAGAACACTGAAGCTTTCTTT; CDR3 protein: CASSYGDWGAKNTEAFF
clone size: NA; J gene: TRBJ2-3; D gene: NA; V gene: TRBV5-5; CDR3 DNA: TGTGCCAGCAGCTTGTCGATAGCAGATACGCAGTATTTT; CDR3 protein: CASSLSIADTQYF
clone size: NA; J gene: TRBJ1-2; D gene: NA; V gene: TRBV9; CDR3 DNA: TGTGCCAGCAGCGTAGGACAGGATTATGGCTACACCTTC; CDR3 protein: CASSVGQDYGYTF
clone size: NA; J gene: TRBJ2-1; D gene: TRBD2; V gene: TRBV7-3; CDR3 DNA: TGTGCCAGCAGCTTAAACGGGAGGGCGGGGAATGAGCAGTTCTTC; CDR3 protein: CASSLNGRAGNEQFF
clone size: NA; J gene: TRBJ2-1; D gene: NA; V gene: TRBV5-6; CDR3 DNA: TGTGCCAGCAGCTTGGCGGGGAATGAGCAGTTCTTC; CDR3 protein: CASSLAGNEQFF
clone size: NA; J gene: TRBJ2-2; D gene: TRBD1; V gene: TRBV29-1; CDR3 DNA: TGCAGCGTTGGAGGGGGACAGGGGAAATCGACCGGGGAGCTGTTTTTT; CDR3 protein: CSVGGGQGKSTGELFF
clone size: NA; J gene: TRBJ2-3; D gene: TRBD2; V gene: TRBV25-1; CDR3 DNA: TGTGCCAGCAGTGACCCTAGCGGGAAATCCGGCACAGATACGCAGTATTTT; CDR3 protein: CASSDPSGKSGTDTQYF
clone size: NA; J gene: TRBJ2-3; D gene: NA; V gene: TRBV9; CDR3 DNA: TGTGCCAGCAGCGGGGCGCTCACAGATACGCAGTATTTT; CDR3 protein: CASSGALTDTQYF
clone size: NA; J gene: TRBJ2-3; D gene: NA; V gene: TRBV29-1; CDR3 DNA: TGCAGCGCCATACGGACAGGCACAGATACGCAGTATTTT; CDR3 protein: CSAIRTGTDTQYF
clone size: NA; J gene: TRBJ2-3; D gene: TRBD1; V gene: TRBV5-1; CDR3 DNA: TGCGCCAGCAGCTTGGGGGACAGGACAGATACGCAGTATTTT; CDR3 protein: CASSLGDRTDTQYF
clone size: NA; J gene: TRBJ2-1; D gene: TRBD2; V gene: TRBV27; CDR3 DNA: TGTGCCAGCAGTTTATATGCGGGAGCTTACGGTGAGCAGTTCTTC; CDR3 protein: CASSLYAGAYGEQFF
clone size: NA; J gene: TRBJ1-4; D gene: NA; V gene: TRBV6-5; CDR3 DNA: TGTGCCAGCAGTAGGACAGCGTTTAATGAAAAACTGTTTTTT; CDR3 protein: CASSRTAFNEKLFF
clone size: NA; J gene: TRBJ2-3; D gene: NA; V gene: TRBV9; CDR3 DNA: TGTGCCAGCAGCGCCCTAGACCTATACAATACAGATACGCAGTATTTT; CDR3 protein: CASSALDLYNTDTQYF
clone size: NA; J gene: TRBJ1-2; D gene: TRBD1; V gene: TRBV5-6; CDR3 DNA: TGTGCCAGCAGCTTAACCGGGACAGCGATCTTC; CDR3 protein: CASSLTGTAIF
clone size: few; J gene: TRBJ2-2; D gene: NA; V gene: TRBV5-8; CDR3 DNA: TGTGCCAGCAGCCCGCGGCGGGGCACCGGGGAGCTGTTTTTT; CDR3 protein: CASSPRRGTGELFF
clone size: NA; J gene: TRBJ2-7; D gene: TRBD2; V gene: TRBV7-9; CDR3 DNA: TGTGCCAGCAGCTTAGTAGGGCTAGCGGGACCCGAGCAGTACTTC; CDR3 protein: CASSLVGLAGPEQYF
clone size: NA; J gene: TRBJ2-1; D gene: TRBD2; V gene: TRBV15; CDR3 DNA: TGTGCCACCAGCGGAAGACTAGCGGGACAGTTCTTC; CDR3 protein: CATSGRLAGQFF
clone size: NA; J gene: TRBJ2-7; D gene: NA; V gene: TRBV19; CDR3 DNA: TGTGCCAGTAGTATTTCCCGGGAGAATGTATACGAGCAGTACTTC; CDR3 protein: CASSISRENVYEQYF
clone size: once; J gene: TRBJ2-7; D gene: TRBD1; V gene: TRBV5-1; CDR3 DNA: TGCGCCACCCAGGGACAGCCACCCGGCTACTACTACGAGCAGTACTTC; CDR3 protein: CATQGQPPGYYYEQYF
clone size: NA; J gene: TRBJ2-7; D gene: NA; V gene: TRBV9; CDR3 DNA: TGTGCCAGCAGCGCCGGACTGGTCTACGAGCAGTACTTC; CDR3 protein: CASSAGLVYEQYF
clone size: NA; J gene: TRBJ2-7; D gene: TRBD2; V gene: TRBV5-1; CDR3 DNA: TGCGCCAGCAGCTTGGAGAGCCTAGCGGGAGGGCCGGGGTACGAGCAGTACTTC; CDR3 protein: CASSLESLAGGPGYEQYF
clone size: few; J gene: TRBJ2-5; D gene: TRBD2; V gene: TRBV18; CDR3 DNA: TGTGCCAGCTCACCACTTACACCTAGCGGGACCTATAATCAGGCGACCCAGTACTTC; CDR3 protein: CASSPLTPSGTYNQATQYF
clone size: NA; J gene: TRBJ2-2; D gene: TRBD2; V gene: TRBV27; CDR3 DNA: TGTGCCAGCAGCCCCCTGACTAGCGGGACGGCCGGGGAGCTGTTTTTT; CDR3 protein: CASSPLTSGTAGELFF
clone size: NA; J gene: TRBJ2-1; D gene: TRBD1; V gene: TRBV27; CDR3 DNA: TGTGCCAGCAAAGGACAGGGGAAAGGTGAGCAGTTCTTC; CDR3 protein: CASKGQGKGEQFF
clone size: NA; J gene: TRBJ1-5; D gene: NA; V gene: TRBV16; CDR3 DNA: TGTGCCAGCAGCCAATCGGGGAGGAGCAATCAGCCCCAGCATTTT; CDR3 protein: CASSQSGRSNQPQHF
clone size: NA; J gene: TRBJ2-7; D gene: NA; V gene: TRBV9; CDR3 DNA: TGTGCCAGCAGCGCCCGGACAGAGAGCTACGAGCAGTACTTC; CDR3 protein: CASSARTESYEQYF
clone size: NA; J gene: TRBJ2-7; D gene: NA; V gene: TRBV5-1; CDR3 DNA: TGCGCCAGCAGCTTGGACGTCCAGAGCGACGAGCAGTACTTC; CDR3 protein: CASSLDVQSDEQYF
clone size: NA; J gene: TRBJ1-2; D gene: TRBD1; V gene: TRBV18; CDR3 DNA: TGTGCCAGCTCACCACCTTCCCAGGGGGCCGATGGCTACACCTTC; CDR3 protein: CASSPPSQGADGYTF